This T cell receptor (beta chain) was observed in a study of human T cells and chemical hapten exposure. Regarding the study as a whole: TCRs at a frequency above 1 in 1000 stayed unchanged with DPC sensitization.

Sample time point: healthy volunteer bleed at 6 weeks. Blood, whole and unfractionated, served as the source for total RNA extraction. Unique molecular identifiers were attached to individual cDNA molecules during library preparation. Authors' processing steps: Per-sample TCR counts ranged from about 20,000 to 690,600, median 95,638. One entry per CDR3 protein, called by TCRdb with MiXCR from the RACE reads. These V and J calls derive from TCRdb rather than the authors' analysis. Here the sample spans 40,000 to 45,000 distinct CDR3 sequences, 3.7% being singletons. This clonotype was seen ten or more times. Its antigen is as yet unknown. V was shortened by 3 bases and J by 1 base, with 14 bases between the two germline ends. CDR1 is KGHDR, CDR2 SFDVKD, per germline. This CDR3 region has 16 residues.

Material: whole blood. The V call is TRBV24-1, the J call TRBJ1-1, with D possibly being TRBD1 (6 bases). The receptor was isolated from a human donor in good health. Some clones in this sample may be carry-over from other donors' samples. The CDR3 DNA is TGTGCCACCAGTGATGAAACAGGGAGCGGGAACACTGAAGCTTTCTTT. It yields the protein CATSDETGSGNTEAFF.